Each of the 4 T cell receptor beta chains below was sequenced from the same sample in a study of cytomegalovirus exposure and HLA in healthy donors. Use of 60 Vbeta and 13 Jbeta primers characterized the PCR. The data were produced by immunoSEQ multiplex PCR, yet TCRdb's version contains in-frame clones alone and is incomplete. Found here are about 160,000 clones, 70% to 90% of them singletons; the top ten hold 0.85% to 1%. Sequenced input: PBMCs. These receptors came from a woman aged 25 to 39 in good health and CMV-seronegative.

The genes are TRBV5-1 and TRBJ2-2; 9 nucleotides align to TRBD1. The CDR3 loop spans 17 amino acids. Germline V gives CDR1 SGHRS, CDR2 YFSETQ. J gave up 1 base and V 5 bases, and 9 bases lay outside the gene matches. CDR3 coding DNA: TGCGCCAGCAGTCCACAGGGGGCCCTGAGGAACACCGGGGAGCTGTTTTTT. This encodes CASSPQGALRNTGELFF.

The chain links TRBV6-6 to TRBJ1-1; no clear D gene. The CDR3 is made up of 15 amino acids. The germline CDR1 and CDR2 sequences are MNHNY and SVGAGI (reference sequence). The V gene lost 5 bases and the J gene lost 0 bases, with 13 bases spanning the gap. CDR3 nucleotides: TGTGCCAGCAGTCCGTCCGCCAGGATGAACACTGAAGCTTTCTTT. It translates to CASSPSARMNTEAFF.

V is TRBV11-2 and J is TRBJ2-5; possible D gene TRBD1, 6 bases. This CDR3 region has 16 residues. Germline CDR1 is SGHAT and CDR2 is FQNNGV. The V end lost 4 bases, the J end lost 1 base, and 16 bases lay between the germline ends. In DNA, the CDR3 is TGTGCCAGCAGCTCCGGGACGAGAGGGGGCCAAGAGACCCAGTACTTC. Translating gives CASSSGTRGGQETQYF.

This rearrangement joins TRBV11-3 to TRBJ2-5, with TRBD1 matching over 9 bases. The J call is doubtful: the DNA matches TRBJ2-7 better. This CDR3 spans 15 amino acids. Germline CDR1 SGHNT, CDR2 YENEEA. In DNA form, the CDR3 reads TGTGCCAGCAGCTCCCGACAGGGGGATTCCTACGAGCAGTACTTC. Residues: CASSSRQGDSYEQYF.